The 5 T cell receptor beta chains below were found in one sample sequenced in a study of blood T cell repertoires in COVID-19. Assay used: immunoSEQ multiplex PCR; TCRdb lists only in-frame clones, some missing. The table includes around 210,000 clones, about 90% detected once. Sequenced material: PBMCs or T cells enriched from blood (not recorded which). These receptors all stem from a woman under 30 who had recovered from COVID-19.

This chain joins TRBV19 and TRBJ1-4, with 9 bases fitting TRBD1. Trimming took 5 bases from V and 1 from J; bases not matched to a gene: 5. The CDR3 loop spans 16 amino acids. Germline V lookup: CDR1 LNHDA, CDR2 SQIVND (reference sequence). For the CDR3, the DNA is TGTGCCAGTAGTCTACTGACAGGGGGAACTAATGAAAAACTGTTTTTT. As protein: CASSLLTGGTNEKLFF.

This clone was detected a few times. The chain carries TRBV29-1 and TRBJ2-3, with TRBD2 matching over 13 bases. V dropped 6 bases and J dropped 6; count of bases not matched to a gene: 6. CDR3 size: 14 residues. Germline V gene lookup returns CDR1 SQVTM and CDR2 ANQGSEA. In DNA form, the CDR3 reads TGCAGCGTGATACTAGCGGGGGGGCCCGATACGCAGTATTTT. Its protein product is CSVILAGGPDTQYF.

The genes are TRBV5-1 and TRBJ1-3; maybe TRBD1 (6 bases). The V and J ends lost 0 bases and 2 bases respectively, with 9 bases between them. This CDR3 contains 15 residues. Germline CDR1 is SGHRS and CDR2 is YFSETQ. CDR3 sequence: CASSLAGGTGNTIYF. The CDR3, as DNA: TGCGCCAGCAGCTTGGCGGGGGGCACTGGAAACACCATATATTTT.

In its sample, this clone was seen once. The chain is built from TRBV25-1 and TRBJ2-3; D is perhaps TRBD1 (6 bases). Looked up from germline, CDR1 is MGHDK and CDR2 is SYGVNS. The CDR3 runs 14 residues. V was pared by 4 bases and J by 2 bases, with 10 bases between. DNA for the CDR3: TGTGCCAGCAGTGGATCAGGGGACACAGATACGCAGTATTTT. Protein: CASSGSGDTDTQYF.

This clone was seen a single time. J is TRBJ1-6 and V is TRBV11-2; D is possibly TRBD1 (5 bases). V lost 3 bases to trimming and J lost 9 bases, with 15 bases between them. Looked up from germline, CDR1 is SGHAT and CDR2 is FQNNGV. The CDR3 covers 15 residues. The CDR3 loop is CASSLTRVSGSPLHF. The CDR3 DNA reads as TGTGCCAGCAGCTTGACCAGGGTCTCTGGTTCACCCCTCCACTTT. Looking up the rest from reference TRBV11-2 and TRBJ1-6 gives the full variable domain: EAGVAQSPRYKIIEKRQSVAFWCNPISGHATLYWYQQILGQGPKLLIQFQNNGVVDDSQLPKDRFSAERLKGVDSTLKIQPAKLEDSAVYLCASSLTRVSGSPLHFGNGTRLTVT.